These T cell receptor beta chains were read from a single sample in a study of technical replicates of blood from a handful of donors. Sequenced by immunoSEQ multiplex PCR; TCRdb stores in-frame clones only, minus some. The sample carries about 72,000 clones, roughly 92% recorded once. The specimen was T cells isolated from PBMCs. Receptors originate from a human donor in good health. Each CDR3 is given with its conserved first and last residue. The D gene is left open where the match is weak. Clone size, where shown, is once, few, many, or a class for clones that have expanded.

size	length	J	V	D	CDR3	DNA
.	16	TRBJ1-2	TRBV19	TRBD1	CASSIVGQGARYGYTF	TGTGCCAGTAGTATAGTAGGGCAGGGGGCTCGGTATGGCTACACCTTC
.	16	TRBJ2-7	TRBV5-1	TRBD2	CASSLKTSGSTYEQYF	TGCGCCAGCAGCTTAAAAACTAGCGGGAGTACCTACGAGCAGTACTTC
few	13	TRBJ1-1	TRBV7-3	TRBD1	CASSLGQGGEAFF	TGTGCCAGCAGCCTCGGACAGGGGGGTGAAGCTTTCTTT
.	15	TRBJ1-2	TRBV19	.	CASSLGTPSNYGYTF	TGTGCCAGTAGTCTTGGGACACCTTCTAACTATGGCTACACCTTC
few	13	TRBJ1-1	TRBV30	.	CAWSVGKNTEAFF	TGTGCCTGGAGTGTTGGCAAGAACACTGAAGCTTTCTTT
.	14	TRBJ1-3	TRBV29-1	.	CSVEVGGVGNTIYF	TGCAGCGTTGAAGTAGGCGGGGTTGGAAACACCATATATTTT
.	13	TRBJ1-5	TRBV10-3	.	CAISEVASWPQHF	TGTGCCATCAGCGAAGTGGCCTCCTGGCCCCAGCATTTT
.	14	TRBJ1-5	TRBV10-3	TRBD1	CAISAQGEGQPQHF	TGTGCCATCAGTGCTCAGGGGGAAGGACAGCCCCAGCATTTT
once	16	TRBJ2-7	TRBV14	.	CASSQRGGRRSYEQYF	TGTGCCAGCAGCCAGCGGGGTGGGCGAAGGTCCTACGAGCAGTACTTC
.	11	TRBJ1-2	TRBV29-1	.	CSVEDPDGYTF	TGCAGCGTTGAAGATCCGGATGGCTACACCTTC
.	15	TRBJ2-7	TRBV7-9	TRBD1	CASSLDRAASYEQYF	TGTGCCAGCAGCCTGGACAGGGCGGCTTCCTACGAGCAGTACTTC
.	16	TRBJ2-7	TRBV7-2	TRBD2	CASSLVSSGGTYEQYF	TGTGCCAGCAGCTTAGTTTCTAGCGGGGGAACCTACGAGCAGTACTTC
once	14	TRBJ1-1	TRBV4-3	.	CASSQDWGNTEAFF	TGCGCCAGCAGCCAAGATTGGGGCAACACTGAAGCTTTCTTT
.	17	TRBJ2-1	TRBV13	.	CASSLQFRDTRYNEQFF	TGTGCCAGCAGCTTACAATTTCGAGACACCCGCTACAATGAGCAGTTCTTC
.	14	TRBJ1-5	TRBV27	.	CASSADRNNQPQHF	TGTGCCAGCAGTGCGGACAGAAACAATCAGCCCCAGCATTTT
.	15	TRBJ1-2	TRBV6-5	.	CASSYYRGTNYGYTF	TGTGCCAGCAGTTACTACCGGGGGACTAACTATGGCTACACCTTC
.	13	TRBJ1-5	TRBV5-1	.	CASSLGQYQPQHF	TGCGCCAGCAGCTTGGGGCAGTATCAGCCCCAGCATTTT
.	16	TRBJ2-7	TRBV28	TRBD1	CASTPYPWDRGLEQYF	TGTGCCAGCACTCCATATCCCTGGGACAGGGGGCTCGAGCAGTACTTC
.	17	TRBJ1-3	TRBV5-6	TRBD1	CASSLPATGISGNTIYF	TGTGCCAGCAGCCTACCAGCGACAGGGATCTCTGGAAACACCATATATTTT
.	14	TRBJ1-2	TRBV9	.	CASSVAFQGGGYTF	TGTGCCAGCAGCGTAGCTTTCCAGGGAGGTGGCTACACCTTC
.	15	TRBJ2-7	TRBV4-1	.	CASSQEGLAAYEQYF	TGCGCCAGCAGCCAAGAGGGATTAGCGGCCTACGAGCAGTACTTC
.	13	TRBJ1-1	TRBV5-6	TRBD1	CASSLDRATEAFF	TGTGCCAGCAGCCTGGACAGGGCGACTGAAGCTTTCTTT
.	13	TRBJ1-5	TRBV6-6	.	CASSGGPYQPQHF	TGTGCCAGCAGTGGCGGGCCTTATCAGCCCCAGCATTTT
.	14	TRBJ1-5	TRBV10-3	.	CAISPGHSNQPQHF	TGTGCCATCTCCCCCGGACATAGCAATCAGCCCCAGCATTTT
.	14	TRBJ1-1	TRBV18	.	CASSPDRMNTEAFF	TGTGCCAGCTCACCCGACAGGATGAACACTGAAGCTTTCTTT
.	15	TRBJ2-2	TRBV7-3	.	CASSHRAMNTGELFF	TGTGCCAGCAGCCACAGGGCTATGAACACCGGGGAGCTGTTTTTT